This T cell receptor beta chain derives from a study of T cells in Graves' hyperthyroidism and ophthalmopathy. This clonotype showed up many times. Hyperthyroidism had been newly diagnosed in patients aged 18 to 65, and its duration was under 2 months. Blood was sampled at initial diagnosis of hyperthyroidism, prior to onset of any ophthalmopathy symptoms. The germline CDR1 and CDR2 sequences are MDHEN and SYDVKM. CDR3 length: 14 residues. V lost 4 bases, J lost 7 bases, and 14 bases lay in between. The CDR3 regions of TCR beta were amplified from RNA transcripts. The HTBI primer set was used in a first-round RT-PCR of the TCR CDR3. TCRdb re-called the multiplex PCR reads through MiXCR, storing one row per CDR3 protein. This table has 250,000 or so distinct CDR3 sequences, roughly 14% appearing once.

The TCR was taken from a woman aged 40 to 50 with Graves' hyperthyroidism that later progressed to Graves' ophthalmopathy. The rearrangement links TRBV28 to TRBJ2-1, with D perhaps matching TRBD1 or TRBD2 (6 bases each). Sequenced material: blood. The CDR3 bases are TGTGCCAGCAGTTCCTGGAGGGGGTGGAATGAGCAGTTCTTC. Protein sequence: CASSSWRGWNEQFF.